This T cell receptor beta chain is from a study of cytomegalovirus exposure and HLA in healthy donors. This CDR3 has 14 residues. Trimming removed 1 base at V and 6 bases at J, with 12 bases between. Germline CDR1 SGHNT, CDR2 YENEEA. Only in-frame clones appear in the TCRdb table, and some are missing; sequencing was by immunoSEQ multiplex PCR. Altogether roughly 280,000 clones are present, 80% to 90% being singletons, with the ten largest covering about 1%. The clonotype comes from a woman younger than 30 in good health and CMV-seronegative. The sequenced material came from PBMCs. The chain employs TRBV11-3 and TRBJ1-1; a weak D match, TRBD1 (5 bases). As DNA, the CDR3 is TGTGCCAGCAGCTTAGGGGGGACTATCGCTGAAGCTTTCTTT. Its protein product is CASSLGGTIAEAFF.